This T cell receptor beta chain was obtained from a study of OX40 agonist ivuxolimab in advanced cancers. About the study: Dose-escalation patients were diagnosed with hepatocellular carcinoma, melanoma, renal cell cancer or head and neck cancer.

From germline, CDR1 is LNHDA and CDR2 SQIVND (reference sequence). Trimming stripped 0 bases from V and 0 bases from J, with 6 bases between. The length of the CDR3 is 14 residues. Profiling relied on immunoSEQ multiplex PCR, and the TCRdb table lists in-frame clones only, not all of them. The repertoire has about 69,000 clones, just over 90% of them found once; the top ten carry under 0.35%. The chain carries TRBV19 and TRBJ2-7; no clear D. This material consisted of CD4+ or CD8+ T cells sorted from blood, taken in a trial of the OX40 agonist ivuxolimab. The receptor's source is an adult with an advanced solid tumor such as melanoma, head and neck, liver or kidney cancer. The CDR3 DNA reads TGTGCCAGTAGTATAGACCCTGGCTCCTACGAGCAGTACTTC. Translation gives CASSIDPGSYEQYF.